What follows are 21 T cell receptor beta chains derived from one specimen sequenced in a study of identical twins. TCRdb re-called the 5' RACE reads with MiXCR, one entry per CDR3 protein. The sample includes 350,000 or so distinct CDR3 sequences, roughly 9% of them seen just once. The material sequenced was naive T cells sorted from blood. The receptors come from a woman between 50 and 59 years old in good health.

The chain carries TRBV4-1 and TRBJ1-2, with D unclear. Between the trimmed V and J ends, which lost 2 bases and 0 bases, there was a span of 10 bases. The CDR3 is 15 amino acids. Germline CDR1 MGHRA, CDR2 YSYEKL. CDR3 nucleotides: TGCGCCAGCAGCCAAATTTGGATAGCTAACTATGGCTACACCTTC. Protein sequence: CASSQIWIANYGYTF.

This clonotype turned up a few times. The chain couples TRBV4-2 to TRBJ1-1; possible D gene TRBD1, 6 bases. CDR3 length equals 13 residues. Germline loops: CDR1 LGHNA, CDR2 YNFKEQ. Trimming shortened V by 4 bases and J by 5 bases, and 11 bases separated the two germline ends. The CDR3 spells CASSRGRQTEAFF. CDR3 coding DNA: TGTGCCAGCAGCCGGGGGCGCCAGACTGAAGCTTTCTTT.

This clonotype was seen a few times. The CDR3 here is CASYALAGVSDEQFF. The CDR3, as DNA: TGTGCCAGCTATGCCCTAGCGGGAGTGAGCGATGAGCAGTTCTTC. This chain links TRBV27 with TRBJ2-1; 10 positions match TRBD2. Trimming at V came to 8 bases and at J to 8 bases, leaving 12 bases not matched to a gene. The CDR3 is 15 residues long. Germline V gives CDR1 MNHEY, CDR2 SMNVEV (reference sequence).

The rearrangement joins TRBV6-5 to TRBJ1-1; D remains ambiguous. Looked up from germline, CDR1 is MNHEY and CDR2 is SVGAGI. The V gene lost 7 bases and the J gene lost 0 bases, with 12 bases spanning the gap. The length of the CDR3 is 14 residues. CDR3 in DNA: TGTGCCAGCACCAACGACGGGTTGAACACTGAAGCTTTCTTT. It encodes CASTNDGLNTEAFF.

This clonotype was recorded many times. The chain joins TRBV5-1 to TRBJ2-7; TRBD2 aligns across 7 bases. V gave up 3 bases and J gave up 7 bases; unmatched junction bases: 16. CDR3 length: 16 residues. The V gene's germline CDR1 is SGHRS and CDR2 YFSETQ. CDR3 sequence: CASSSGAGNTPREQYF. DNA for the CDR3: TGCGCCAGCAGCTCTGGAGCGGGAAATACGCCTCGTGAGCAGTACTTC.

This clonotype has just a few counts. The J gene is TRBJ2-4, the V gene TRBV7-2, with a tentative D call TRBD2 (5 bases). This CDR3 region has 15 residues. Germline CDR1 and CDR2: SGHTA and FQGNSA. Trimming took 1 base from V and 4 from J, leaving 11 bases between them. The CDR3 protein is CASSLGGSAKNIQYF. The CDR3 bases are TGTGCCAGCAGCTTAGGAGGGTCGGCTAAAAACATTCAGTACTTC.

This clonotype was found many times. The chain is built from TRBV20-1 and TRBJ2-5; TRBD1 matches 9 bases. CDR1 is DFQATT, CDR2 SNEGSKA, per germline (reference sequence). With V trimmed by 0 bases and J by 2 bases, 4 bases remained unmatched. This CDR3 region has 15 residues. CDR3 DNA sequence: TGCAGTGCTAGAGAAAACAGGGGGCTACAAGAGACCCAGTACTTC. Amino acids: CSARENRGLQETQYF.

This clonotype was seen a handful of times. The V call is TRBV6-1, the J call TRBJ2-1; perhaps TRBD2 as D (6 bases). The CDR3 has 17 amino acids. The germline V gene encodes CDR1 MNHNS and CDR2 SASEGT. Trimming left V 7 bases short and J 0 bases short, with 19 bases between. As DNA, the CDR3 is TGTGCCAGCAAAAGGGGCACGGGTAGCGGCTCCTACAATGAGCAGTTCTTC. It specifies CASKRGTGSGSYNEQFF.

The chain couples TRBV5-4 to TRBJ2-6; the D gene is possibly TRBD2 (5 bases). V was clipped by 0 bases and J by 0 bases, with 22 bases between them. This CDR3 is built from 21 residues. Germline assignment: CDR1 SGHNT and CDR2 YYREEE (reference sequence). The CDR3 sequence is CASSLVGRLPMGNSGANVLTF. The CDR3 DNA reads TGTGCCAGCAGCTTGGTGGGGAGACTACCGATGGGTAACTCTGGGGCCAACGTCCTGACTTTC.

A few counts support this clonotype. The chain is built from TRBV7-4 and TRBJ2-1, with 7 bases aligning to TRBD2. The CDR3 extends over 17 amino acids. Germline CDR1 and CDR2: SGHVT and SQSDAQ. V lost 5 bases, J lost 3 bases, and 13 bases stayed unmatched. The CDR3 here is CASSPRGERDLYNEQFF. The CDR3 bases are TGTGCCAGCAGCCCCCGGGGTGAGCGGGATCTCTACAATGAGCAGTTCTTC. The variable domain in full, with the rest retrieved from reference TRBV7-4 and TRBJ2-1, is GAGVSQSPRYKVAKRGRDVALRCDSISGHVTLYWYRQTLGQGSEVLTYSQSDAQRDKSGRPSGRFSAERPERSVSTLKIQRTEQGDSAVYLCASSPRGERDLYNEQFFGPGTRLTVL.

This clonotype was counted ten times or more. The genes are TRBV5-1 and TRBJ2-3, with D unresolved. Germline loops: CDR1 SGHRS, CDR2 YFSETQ. The V end was cut by 0 bases, the J end by 4 bases, with 9 bases between. This CDR3 contains 14 residues. CDR3 amino acids: CASSLEGFSDTQYF. CDR3 in DNA: TGCGCCAGCAGCTTGGAAGGTTTCTCAGATACGCAGTATTTT.

In this sample, this clonotype turned up many times. The chain links TRBV3-1 to TRBJ1-3, with D unresolved. The CDR3 has 14 residues. V lost 9 bases and J lost 0, with 12 bases in between. Germline V gene data show CDR1 as LGHDT and CDR2 as YNNKEL (reference sequence). CDR3 in DNA: TGTGCCAGTAAAGGGCGAAGCTCTGGAAACACCATATATTTT. Amino acids: CASKGRSSGNTIYF. Using reference TRBV3-1 and TRBJ1-3 for the parts outside the CDR3, the full variable domain is DTAVSQTPKYLVTQMGNDKSIKCEQNLGHDTMYWYKQDSKKFLKIMFSYNNKELIINETVPNRFSPKSPDKAHLNLHINSLELGDSAVYFCASKGRSSGNTIYFGEGSWLTVV.

This clonotype turned up a few times. This chain links TRBV20-1 with TRBJ1-5; 7 positions match TRBD1. This CDR3 is 14 amino acids long. Trimming cost V 3 bases and J 3 bases; bases outside gene matches: 5. Germline V gives CDR1 DFQATT, CDR2 SNEGSKA (reference sequence). The CDR3 protein is CSASRGQDNQPQHF. CDR3 nucleotide sequence: TGCAGTGCTAGCCGCGGACAGGACAATCAGCCCCAGCATTTT.

The chain couples TRBV29-1 to TRBJ2-7; a possible D gene is TRBD2 (5 bases). The CDR3 runs to 10 residues. Between the trimmed V and J ends, which lost 7 bases and 6 bases, there was a span of 10 bases. CDR1 SQVTM and CDR2 ANQGSEA come from the germline V gene. This CDR3 is CSAGLAEQYF. CDR3 in DNA: TGCAGCGCGGGGTTGGCCGAGCAGTACTTC.

The chain uses TRBV5-1 and TRBJ2-5; D gene ambiguous. V lost 0 bases and J lost 5, with 11 bases in between. The germline gives CDR1 SGHRS, CDR2 YFSETQ. The CDR3 runs 14 residues. The CDR3 loop is CASSLGTMGETQYF. The CDR3 region has the DNA TGCGCCAGCAGCTTGGGGACCATGGGGGAGACCCAGTACTTC.

The rearrangement links TRBV6-6 to TRBJ2-3, with 11 bases lining up with TRBD2. The germline V gene has CDR1 MNHNY and CDR2 SVGAGI (reference sequence). The CDR3 sequence is 16 residues long. V gave up 4 bases and J gave up 1 base; unmatched junction bases: 4. CDR3 sequence reads: CASSLTSGIRTDTQYF. In DNA form, the CDR3 reads TGTGCCAGCAGTTTGACTAGCGGGATTCGCACAGATACGCAGTATTTT.

CDR3 amino acids: CSVGGGRGNQPQHF. The CDR3 DNA is TGCAGCGTTGGGGGTGGCAGGGGGAATCAGCCCCAGCATTTT. The chain uses TRBV29-1 and TRBJ1-5; 7 bases align to TRBD1. V lost 4 bases and J lost 4; bases outside the gene matches: 7. Germline values: CDR1 SQVTM, CDR2 ANQGSEA. The CDR3 is 14 amino acids.

Only a few counts were recorded for this clonotype. Here the CDR3 reads CASRQHTGELFF. CDR3 nucleotide sequence: TGTGCCAGCAGGCAGCACACCGGGGAGCTGTTTTTT. The chain combines TRBV11-2 with TRBJ2-2, with D hard to call. Trimming shortened V by 6 bases and J by 3 bases, and 5 bases separated the two germline ends. From germline, CDR1 is SGHAT and CDR2 FQNNGV. There are 12 residues in the CDR3.

This chain uses TRBV19 with TRBJ2-1, with D perhaps TRBD1 (6 bases). From germline, CDR1 is LNHDA and CDR2 SQIVND (reference sequence). This CDR3 has 14 residues. Trimming removed 1 base from V and 12 bases from J, with 16 bases in between. CDR3 protein: CASSIALAARGQFF. The CDR3 DNA sequence: TGTGCCAGTAGTATAGCCCTTGCAGCCAGGGGGCAGTTCTTC.

Details on this clonotype: A read error is likely, as this CDR3 ends without the conserved phenylalanine or tryptophan. V gene TRBV5-1 combines with J gene TRBJ1-1, with a weak D call TRBD1 (5 bases). Germline V gene sequence: CDR1 SGHRS, CDR2 YFSETQ. The CDR3 contains 14 residues. The CDR3 spells CASSYTGGNTDAFS. The DNA for the CDR3 is TGCGCCAGCAGCTACACCGGGGGTAACACTGACGCTTTCTCT.

This clonotype was found a few times. V and J are TRBV2 and TRBJ2-1; D is possibly TRBD1 (7 bases). V was shortened by 1 base and J by 8 bases, with 15 bases between the two germline ends. Germline V CDR1 and CDR2: SNHLY, FYNNEI. The CDR3 sequence is 15 residues long. The DNA of the CDR3 is TGTGCCAGCAGTGAAGGGAGGGGGCGCTTCGATGAGCAGTTCTTC. Translating it yields CASSEGRGRFDEQFF. The full variable domain, its missing parts supplied by reference TRBV2 and TRBJ2-1, is EPEVTQTPSHQVTQMGQEVILRCVPISNHLYFYWYRQILGQKVEFLVSFYNNEISEKSEIFDDQFSVERPDGSNFTLKIRSTKLEDSAMYFCASSEGRGRFDEQFFGPGTRLTVL.